This entry features one TCR beta chain sequence. This clonotype has a count of ten or more. Its antigen is currently not known. Base qualities were left out, and no much larger clone turns up one base away. This sample is drawn from a study of breast tumors, draining lymph nodes, adjacent tissues (dated by TCRdb to about 2016). About the study as a whole: The study compared TCR beta repertoires across tumor, adjacent nontumor tissue and axillary lymph nodes from breast cancer patients. The study was designed to assess the relationships and possible T-cell exchange between tumor, surrounding tissue and draining lymph node repertoires in human breast cancer. Broad study findings and their caveats: Tumor T-cell repertoires showed less diversity than lymph node repertoires and more diversity than nontumor tissue repertoires, and tumor T-cell repertoires showed preferential V and J gene usage. A scenario in which most tumor T cells derive from the lymph node and then expand within tumor tissue was judged to be consistent with the data. The similarity between tumor and nontumor tissue repertoires was significantly greater in luminal-like breast cancer than in basal-like breast cancer. Rather than being directly demonstrated, the conclusion that tumor T cells originate in lymph nodes was presented as consistent with a hypothesis.

The trim is 5 bases for V and 7 bases for J, with a gap of 20 bases between the germline ends. The CDR3 covers 16 residues, taking in both the cysteine and the phenylalanine. The CDR3 DNA has 48 bases and is translated from base 1. Looking up the germline V gene (reference sequence) yields CDR1 MNHNY and CDR2 SVGAGI. The listed sequencing device is Illumina HiSeq 2000. TCR beta chain libraries were generated by multiplex PCR amplification. High-throughput sequencing was used to analyze the amplified TCR beta chain products. TCRdb handled the public reads itself, with Q25 trimming in fastp and clone calling in MiXCR, and kept productive beta chains. Rows are combined by CDR3 protein, so each entry shows the most common genes and DNA. Counted in this sample were roughly 110,000 distinct CDR3 sequences; around 30% of them appeared once. Jointly, the top ten make up 5.5% to 7% of the sample. The lymph node samples were taken from the axillary draining lymph nodes of breast cancer patients.

Material: axillary lymph node tissue. The source of this sequence is a female donor with breast cancer. Some clones in this sample may be carry-over from other donors' samples. The sequence joins TRBV6-6 to TRBJ1-4; no confident D gene assignment can be made. This receptor has the CDR3 CASSHPTIVGSEKLFF. The sequence in DNA is TGTGCCAGCAGTCACCCGACAATTGTTGGGAGTGAAAAACTGTTTTTT.